The next 17 T cell receptor beta chains were all read from a single sample in a study of cytomegalovirus exposure and HLA in healthy donors (dated by TCRdb to the late 2010s). Libraries came from the immunoSEQ multiplex PCR assay. For the multiplex PCR, a mixture combining 60 forward primers for TCR Vbeta segments and 13 reverse primers for TCR Jbeta segments was used. The clones in this table, taken by TCRdb from immuneACCESS, are in-frame only. Not every clone is retained; where verified, under half of the shortfall comes from an unresolved V gene, and the cause of the rest is unknown. For this sample the table gives 160,000 or so clones, of which under 90% were detected only once. The top ten hold 1.5% to 2.5% of the sample. Material for sequencing was PBMCs. The receptors were sampled from a man aged 18 to 35 in good health and CMV-seronegative.

In regard to this clone: The sample carries other DNA sequences with the same CDR3. V and J are TRBV25-1 and TRBJ2-6; 7 nucleotides match TRBD1. The V and J ends lost 2 bases and 4 bases, in that order; junction bases with no gene match: 2. The CDR3 length is 15 residues. The V gene's germline CDR1 is MGHDK and CDR2 SYGVNS. Here the CDR3 reads CASSEDRVGANVLTF. The DNA of the CDR3 is TGTGCCAGCAGTGAAGACAGGGTCGGGGCCAACGTCCTGACTTTC.

This clone was seen a handful of times. The chain is built from TRBV2 and TRBJ2-1; 8 bases map to TRBD1. This CDR3 region has 15 residues. The V and J ends lost 7 bases and 2 bases, in that order; junction bases with no gene match: 7. The germline gives CDR1 SNHLY, CDR2 FYNNEI. The CDR3 protein is CASIKQGVTYNEQFF. The CDR3 nucleotides read TGTGCCAGCATAAAACAGGGGGTAACCTACAATGAGCAGTTCTTC.

In DNA, the CDR3 is TGCGCCAGCAGCTGGACCAGCGGGAGGGAGGCAGATACGCAGTATTTT. As protein: CASSWTSGREADTQYF. The chain recombines TRBV5-1 with TRBJ2-3, with 10 bases matching TRBD2. The CDR3 totals 16 residues. Germline values: CDR1 SGHRS, CDR2 YFSETQ. With 3 bases clipped from V and 4 bases from J, the junction kept 8 bases outside the gene matches.

As DNA, the CDR3 is TGTGCCAGCAGCCCAGGACACCAGGCCGACACCATATATTTT. Translation: CASSPGHQADTIYF. V usage is TRBV13 and J usage is TRBJ1-3, with D perhaps matching TRBD1 (5 bases). The CDR3 sequence is 14 residues long. V lost 5 bases to trimming and J lost 8 bases, with 16 bases between them. The germline gives CDR1 PRHDT, CDR2 FYEKMQ (reference sequence).

The V and J genes are TRBV12-5 and TRBJ2-6; perhaps TRBD2 as D (5 bases). Germline CDR1 LGHNT, CDR2 FRNRAP. The CDR3 consists of 17 residues. Trimming removed 6 bases from V and 0 bases from J, with 15 bases in between. CDR3 region: CASGLWETGSGANVLTF. Written as DNA, the CDR3 is TGTGCTAGTGGCCTTTGGGAGACGGGCTCTGGGGCCAACGTCCTGACTTTC.

The J gene is TRBJ1-5, the V gene TRBV7-8; D uncertain. Germline V gene lookup returns CDR1 SGHVS and CDR2 FQNEAQ. This CDR3 is 17 amino acids long. V was cut by 2 bases and J by 0 bases, with 14 bases left in between. The CDR3 loop is CASSLFQSGGSNQPQHF. CDR3 DNA: TGTGCCAGCAGCTTATTCCAGAGCGGAGGTAGCAATCAGCCCCAGCATTTT. The entire variable domain, with the rest obtained from reference TRBV7-8 and TRBJ1-5, is as follows: GAGVSQSPRYKVAKRGQDVALRCDPISGHVSLFWYQQALGQGPEFLTYFQNEAQLDKSGLPSDRFFAERPEGSVSTLKIQRTQQEDSAVYLCASSLFQSGGSNQPQHFGDGTRLSIL.

The chain combines TRBV29-1 with TRBJ1-2; possible D gene TRBD1, 6 bases. The V gene's germline CDR1 is SQVTM and CDR2 ANQGSEA. V gave up 1 base and J gave up 7 bases, with 16 bases separating them. The CDR3 length is 14 residues. The CDR3, as DNA: TGCAGCGTTGAAGCTGGGCAGGGGATTGGTGGCTACACCTTC. It encodes CSVEAGQGIGGYTF. Based on the CDR3 plus reference TRBV29-1 and TRBJ1-2, the full variable domain is SAVISQKPSRDICQRGTSLTIQCQVDSQVTMMFWYRQQPGQSLTLIATANQGSEATYESGFVIDKFPISRPNLTFSTLTVSNMSPEDSSIYLCSVEAGQGIGGYTFGSGTRLTVV.

The chain has TRBV4-3 and TRBJ2-1, with 7 nucleotides matching TRBD2. Germline trimming cut 5 bases from V and 8 bases from J; bases unmatched to any gene: 9. Germline V gene data show CDR1 as LGHNA and CDR2 as YSLEER. The CDR3 is 14 residues long. CDR3: CASSTGLVGYEQFF. CDR3 in DNA: TGCGCCAGCAGCACTGGACTAGTTGGGTATGAGCAGTTCTTC.

V usage is TRBV25-1 and J usage is TRBJ2-1; 11 nucleotides match TRBD2. The V and J ends lost 6 bases and 9 bases, in that order; junction bases with no gene match: 7. The CDR3 covers 14 residues. The V gene's germline CDR1 is MGHDK and CDR2 SYGVNS. CDR3 DNA: TGTGCCAGCAGCCATAGCGGGGGGGCGTTTGAGCAGTTCTTC. Translated: CASSHSGGAFEQFF.

This rearrangement joins TRBV27 to TRBJ2-7, with a tentative D call TRBD1 (8 bases). Germline V lookup: CDR1 MNHEY, CDR2 SMNVEV (reference sequence). Trimming removed 6 bases from V and 5 bases from J, with 17 bases in between. This CDR3 comprises 14 residues. The CDR3 is CASRPGGGGDEQYF. DNA for the CDR3: TGTGCCAGCAGACCAGGGGGCGGGGGCGACGAGCAGTACTTC.

This clone turned up a few times. The chain employs TRBV6-5 and TRBJ1-4; D is unclear. Germline loops: CDR1 MNHEY, CDR2 SVGAGI. This CDR3 is built from 15 residues. Trimming took 0 bases from V and 8 from J, leaving 13 bases between them. CDR3 DNA: TGTGCCAGCAGTTACTCGTTGGCGGTGTCCGAAAAACTGTTTTTT. Translating gives CASSYSLAVSEKLFF.

The chain recombines TRBV2 with TRBJ2-1, with 9 bases identical to TRBD1. Germline values: CDR1 SNHLY, CDR2 FYNNEI. The CDR3 sequence is 15 residues long. V trimming: 6 bases; J trimming: 1 base; junction bases outside the gene matches: 4. DNA of the CDR3: TGTGCCAGCAGCATGGGACAGGGTTCCTACAATGAGCAGTTCTTC. It translates to CASSMGQGSYNEQFF.

The chain recombines TRBV5-4 with TRBJ1-4, with 7 nucleotides matching TRBD1. CDR1 is SGHNT, CDR2 YYREEE, per germline (reference sequence). The CDR3 sequence is 14 residues long. Losses at the gene ends were 3 bases for V and 7 bases for J; bases not matched to a gene: 6. CDR3 DNA sequence: TGTGCCAGCAGCTCCTACAGGGGCGCTGAAAAACTGTTTTTT. Amino acid sequence: CASSSYRGAEKLFF.

This clone was found once. V and J are TRBV7-9 and TRBJ2-7, with D maybe TRBD2 (5 bases). The CDR3 extends over 13 amino acids. V lost 7 bases and J lost 3, with 13 bases in between. In germline, CDR1 is SEHNR, CDR2 FQNEAQ (reference sequence). The CDR3 region is CASTPPGDYEQYF. The DNA of the CDR3 is TGTGCCAGCACCCCTCCCGGGGACTACGAGCAGTACTTC.

The V call is TRBV5-1, the J call TRBJ2-1, with 7 bases that match TRBD1. Germline assignment: CDR1 SGHRS and CDR2 YFSETQ. This CDR3 contains 14 residues. V was clipped by 4 bases and J by 12 bases; unmatched bases: 13. Here the CDR3 DNA reads TGCGCCAGCAGCCACGGGACAGATCGATTAGCGCAGTTCTTC. Its translation: CASSHGTDRLAQFF.

This clone has just one count. DNA of the CDR3: TGTGCCAGCAGCCCCGGACGGAGGGCGGGCTACACCTTC. It specifies CASSPGRRAGYTF. The chain is built from TRBV7-2 and TRBJ1-2, with no clear D. Germline CDR1 and CDR2: SGHTA and FQGNSA. Trimming removed 5 bases from V and 8 bases from J, with 15 bases in between. The CDR3 spans 13 residues.

This clone has just one count. The rearrangement links TRBV2 to TRBJ2-5; D uncertain. This CDR3 region has 14 residues. Germline V gene data show CDR1 as SNHLY and CDR2 as FYNNEI. V lost 0 bases and J 4 bases, leaving 9 bases between the germline ends. DNA for the CDR3: TGTGCCAGCAGTGAAGCGGTTCCCGGAGAGACCCAGTACTTC. Protein product: CASSEAVPGETQYF.